A selection of T cell receptor beta chains follows, all from one sample in a study of vaccination and CD4 T cells after COVID-19. The antigens these receptors bind are not known. TCRdb passed the PCR reads through MiXCR, listing each CDR3 protein once. The table lists several thousand distinct CDR3 sequences, roughly 72% of them singletons. Sequencing was performed on CD4+ T cells from blood, cultured in vitro. The receptors come from a human donor who had recovered from COVID-19. The CDR3 runs from the conserved cysteine through the conserved F or W. The D gene is left open where the match is weak. A row's size may be missing; if present it is once, few, many or a size class.

TRBD1	-	TRBJ1-5	TRBV5-4	TGTGCCAGCAGCAAACAGGGGGCTAATGACAATCAGCCCCAGCATTTT	CASSKQGANDNQPQHF
TRBD2	-	TRBJ2-2	TRBV20-1	TGCAGTGCTCAGAGCGGGGTCACCGGGGAGCTGTTTTTT	CSAQSGVTGELFF
-	-	TRBJ1-1	TRBV6-5	TGTGCCAGCAGTTACCGTCTGAACACTGAAGCTTTCTTT	CASSYRLNTEAFF
-	once	TRBJ2-7	TRBV27	TGTGCCAGCAGTTCCTTTAAACTTTCCAGCTCCTACGAGCAGTACTTC	CASSSFKLSSSYEQYF
-	-	TRBJ1-1	TRBV5-1	TGCGCCAGCAGTATTCAGGGTTGGACCACTGAAGCTTTCTTT	CASSIQGWTTEAFF
-	-	TRBJ1-2	TRBV5-4	TGTGCCAGCAGCTTGGGGGTATTGAGGTGGAGTGGCGGCTACACCTTC	CASSLGVLRWSGGYTF
-	few	TRBJ1-1	TRBV20-1	TGCAGTGCTAGGGACAGTTACACTGAAGCTTTCTTT	CSARDSYTEAFF
-	-	TRBJ2-2	TRBV13	TGTGCCAGCAGGCTGTCCGGGGAGCTGTTTTTT	CASRLSGELFF
TRBD1	-	TRBJ1-2	TRBV7-9	TGTGCCAGCAGCTTTGGGCGGGACAGGGGAGGCTACACCTTC	CASSFGRDRGGYTF
TRBD1	-	TRBJ2-7	TRBV27	TGTGCCAGCAGCTCCGGGACAGGGGCGTTCAGCGAGCAGTACTTC	CASSSGTGAFSEQYF
-	-	TRBJ1-1	TRBV2	TGTGCCAGCAGTGACCAGCTGGAGGGGGAAGCTTTCTTT	CASSDQLEGEAFF
-	-	TRBJ1-2	TRBV10-3	TGTGCCATCCGGATGGGGACACGAAATGGCTACACCTTC	CAIRMGTRNGYTF
-	-	TRBJ2-3	TRBV7-8	TGTGCCAGCAGCGACCTCCCCCGATCGGATACGCAGTATTTT	CASSDLPRSDTQYF
TRBD1	-	TRBJ1-2	TRBV10-3	TGTGCCATCAGTGCAGGGGGAGTAAGTGGCTACACCTTC	CAISAGGVSGYTF
-	few	TRBJ1-2	TRBV7-8	TGTGCCAGCAGCTTAGACCTCGGACAGGGCTACACCTTC	CASSLDLGQGYTF
-	-	TRBJ1-1	TRBV6-2/TRBV6-3	TGTGCCAGCAGTTTGTACTCGAACACTGAAGCTTTCTTT	CASSLYSNTEAFF
-	-	TRBJ1-5	TRBV6-1	TGTGCCAGCAGTGAATGGTTGGGGCCCCAGCATTTT	CASSEWLGPQHF
TRBD1	-	TRBJ1-2	TRBV30	TGTGCCTGGAGCATTCGGGGGACAGGGTCCTATGGCTACACCTTC	CAWSIRGTGSYGYTF
-	-	TRBJ2-1	TRBV20-1	TGCAGTGCTCGGTCGTCCGGATACCCCTACAATGAGCAGTTCTTC	CSARSSGYPYNEQFF
TRBD1	-	TRBJ2-5	TRBV24-1	TGTGCCACCAGTGAGTACAGGGGTTCGGAGACCCAGTACTTC	CATSEYRGSETQYF
-	-	TRBJ2-3	TRBV15	TGTGCCACCAGCAGAGATAGGGGCCGCTGGGGGTCACATACGCAGTATTTT	CATSRDRGRWGSHTQYF
TRBD2	-	TRBJ2-3	TRBV29-1	TGCAGCGTCATAACTGTTCCTAGCGGGGCGGGGGCAGATACGCAGTATTTT	CSVITVPSGAGADTQYF
TRBD1	few	TRBJ1-5	TRBV12-3/TRBV12-4	TGTGCCAGCAGTCCGACGGGACAGGGATATCAGCCCCAGCATTTT	CASSPTGQGYQPQHF
-	-	TRBJ1-2	TRBV7-2	TGCGCCAGCAGCCAGTTGGCAGCCCGAAGGGATGGCTACACCTTC	CASSQLAARRDGYTF
-	once	TRBJ1-2	TRBV4-1	TGCGCCAGCAGCCAACCCACGGTACGCCTTTCTAACTATGGCTACACCTTC	CASSQPTVRLSNYGYTF
-	once	TRBJ1-1	TRBV7-9	TGTGCCAGCAGCTCCCAAATACAGGGCCCCGCCGTTGCTTTCTTT	CASSSQIQGPAVAFF
-	-	TRBJ1-2	TRBV7-9	TGTGCCAGCACCTGGGGGGCGCAGGGCTACACCTTC	CASTWGAQGYTF
-	-	TRBJ1-6	TRBV28	TGTGCCAGCGGGGGTACTAATTCACCCCTCCACTTT	CASGGTNSPLHF
TRBD1	-	TRBJ1-2	TRBV5-4	TGTGCCAGTATCAGAGAAAGGGGGCAGGACTATGGCTACACCTTC	CASIRERGQDYGYTF
TRBD2	-	TRBJ2-3	TRBV20-1	TGCAGTGCCGGGACTAGCGGGGAAGATACGCAGTATTTT	CSAGTSGEDTQYF
TRBD1	once	TRBJ2-7	TRBV20-1	TGCAGTGCTAGAGGGGACAGGGGTACTTACGAGCAGTACTTC	CSARGDRGTYEQYF
-	-	TRBJ1-6	TRBV20-1	TGCAGTGCGACTGACCAGGGAAGGTCCTATAATTCACCCCTCCACTTT	CSATDQGRSYNSPLHF
-	few	TRBJ1-5	TRBV7-3	TGTGCCAGCGCGCAGGGTATGGAACAGCCCCAGCATTTT	CASAQGMEQPQHF
-	-	TRBJ1-6	TRBV6-5	TGTGCCAGCAGTTACTCGAATTCACCCCTCCACTTT	CASSYSNSPLHF
-	-	TRBJ1-3	TRBV10-3	TGTGCCAGCAGTCTCCGCCCCACTAGGTCTGGAAACACCATATATTTT	CASSLRPTRSGNTIYF
-	-	TRBJ1-1	TRBV19	TGTGCCAGTAGTACGAACACTGAAGCTTTCTTT	CASSTNTEAFF
-	few	TRBJ1-2	TRBV7-2	TGTGCCAGCAGCCCCTCCCCGACACTTCACTATGGCTACACCTTC	CASSPSPTLHYGYTF
-	-	TRBJ1-2	TRBV27	TGTGCCAGCAGTTCCCCACTTGCGGGGGTCTATGGCTACACCTTC	CASSSPLAGVYGYTF
-	-	TRBJ1-4	TRBV10-1	TGCGCCAGCAGTGAGTCCGGGGGGAATGAAAAACTGTTTTTT	CASSESGGNEKLFF
-	-	TRBJ2-7	TRBV20-1	TGCAGTGCCCTGCCCGACAGATCTTACTACGAGCAGTACTTC	CSALPDRSYYEQYF
TRBD1	-	TRBJ1-2	TRBV20-1	TGCAGTGCTAGAGGGACGGACAGGGTTGGCTACACCTTC	CSARGTDRVGYTF
TRBD1	-	TRBJ1-1	TRBV10-3	TGTGCCACACAACAGGGGGCTACCAACACTGAAGCTTTCTTT	CATQQGATNTEAFF
TRBD1	-	TRBJ1-2	TRBV6-1	TGTGCCAGTTCATTGGGGCAGGGGGCAGGGGCATATGGCTACACCTTC	CASSLGQGAGAYGYTF
-	few	TRBJ1-1	TRBV7-9	TGTGCCAGCAGCTCGGATCGGGGGCGAAACACTGAAGCTTTCTTT	CASSSDRGRNTEAFF
-	-	TRBJ2-1	TRBV6-1	TGTGCCAGTTTGGGGTACAATGAGCAGTTCTTC	CASLGYNEQFF
-	medium-sized	TRBJ2-7	TRBV6-1	TGTGCCAGCAGTGAAGGGTTGTTTGGGGAGCAGTACTTC	CASSEGLFGEQYF
-	-	TRBJ1-4	TRBV20-1	TGCAGTGCTTTAATGGGGGTTAAACTGTTTTTT	CSALMGVKLFF
-	-	TRBJ1-2	TRBV7-9	TGTGCCAGCAGCTTGATTTCTAACTATGGCTACACCTTC	CASSLISNYGYTF
TRBD1	-	TRBJ1-2	TRBV20-1	TGCAGTGCTACTGGACAGGCGGGCTACACCTTC	CSATGQAGYTF
TRBD1	-	TRBJ1-6	TRBV10-3	TGTGCCATCAGTAGGGGGCGAGATTCACCCCTCCACTTT	CAISRGRDSPLHF
TRBD1	-	TRBJ1-2	TRBV4-2	TGTGCCAGCAGCGGATCCGGGACAGCTAACTATGGCTACACCTTC	CASSGSGTANYGYTF
-	-	TRBJ2-7	TRBV30	TGTGCCTGGAGTGTACGTCAGGGTTTCTCCTACGAGCAGTACTTC	CAWSVRQGFSYEQYF
TRBD1	-	TRBJ1-1	TRBV5-1	TGCGCCAGCAGCCTGGGACAGGGTGGGAACACTGAAGCTTTCTTT	CASSLGQGGNTEAFF
TRBD1	-	TRBJ1-5	TRBV6-1	TGTGCCAGCGCGGGGGACAGATATCAGCCCCAGCATTTT	CASAGDRYQPQHF